The rows below give T cell receptor beta chains drawn from one sample of a study of blood T cell repertoires in COVID-19. Clones were sequenced by immunoSEQ multiplex PCR, and TCRdb holds only the in-frame ones, with some missing. Among some 170,000 clones listed, roughly 84% were seen once. Sequenced: PBMCs or T cells enriched from blood (not recorded which). The receptors stem from a human donor with acute COVID-19. The donor label of this sample is uncertain. Each CDR3 is given with its conserved first and last residue. The D gene is left open where the match is weak. Some rows mark clone size as missing; the rest say once, few, many or name a class of expanded clone.

17 once TRBJ2-3 TRBV4-1 TRBD2 TGCGCCAGCAGCCAAGGAAGTAGCGGGGGGCCCACAGATACGCAGTATTTT CASSQGSSGGPTDTQYF
15 few TRBJ1-1 TRBV14 TRBD1 TGTGCCAGCAGCCGGACAGGAGCCATGGGGGTCGCAGCTTTCTTT CASSRTGAMGVAAFF
15 . TRBJ1-2 TRBV5-5 . TGTGCCAGCAGCTTGCCTCCAGAAACTAACTATGGCTACACCTTC CASSLPPETNYGYTF
14 . TRBJ2-1 TRBV2 . TGTGCCAGCAGTGACACTGGAGGATACAATGAGCAGTTCTTC CASSDTGGYNEQFF
13 . TRBJ2-5 TRBV5-5 . TGTGCCAGCAGCTTTAACCCGCGAGAGACCCAGTACTTC CASSFNPRETQYF
15 . TRBJ2-1 TRBV9 TRBD1 TGTGCCAGCAGCGTGTTTCACAGGGGGCAGGATGAGCAGTTCTTC CASSVFHRGQDEQFF
15 . TRBJ1-5 TRBV27 . TGTGCCAGCAGTTTAAGGGGTGATCCCAATCAGCCCCAGCATTTT CASSLRGDPNQPQHF
14 . TRBJ1-4 TRBV7-9 . TGTGCCAGCAGCCGGGGCGGGAGGACTGAAAAACTGTTTTTT CASSRGGRTEKLFF
15 . TRBJ1-3 TRBV7-9 . TGTGCCAGCAGCGGTGACAGGAGCTCTGGAAACACCATATATTTT CASSGDRSSGNTIYF
12 . TRBJ2-7 TRBV30 TRBD1 TGTGCCGGGACAGGGAGGGTCTACGAGCAGTACTTC CAGTGRVYEQYF
13 . TRBJ1-1 TRBV6-2/TRBV6-3 . TGTGCCAGCAGTTACGAGCAGGGCACTGAAGCTTTCTTT CASSYEQGTEAFF
17 . TRBJ1-6 TRBV4-3 . TGCGCCAGCAGCCTCATTTTTCGAGGAGGGGAGCATTCACCCCTCCACTTT CASSLIFRGGEHSPLHF
14 . TRBJ2-7 TRBV6-2/TRBV6-3 TRBD2 TGTGCCAGCAGTTACGGCGGGGGGGCGGACGAGCAGTACTTC CASSYGGGADEQYF
14 . TRBJ1-6 TRBV7-8 . TGTGCCAGCAGCTTAGCGTTCCGTGAACTTTCCCTCCACTTT CASSLAFRELSLHF
14 . TRBJ2-2 TRBV19 TRBD1 TGTGCCAGTAGTCCGGGGACAGTAGCCGGGGAGCTGTTTTTT CASSPGTVAGELFF
16 . TRBJ2-5 TRBV11-3 TRBD2 TGTGCCAGCAGCTTAGGGGGAGCGGGGGCCCAAGAGACCCAGTACTTC CASSLGGAGAQETQYF
17 . TRBJ1-5 TRBV4-3 . TGCGCCAGCAGCCAACATGCCCCGGGATCAGGCTATCAGCCCCAGCATTTT CASSQHAPGSGYQPQHF
17 . TRBJ2-5 TRBV7-2 TRBD1 TGTGCCAGCAGCCTCCTGCTGACAGGGCGGAGAGAAGAGACCCAGTACTTC CASSLLLTGRREETQYF
12 . TRBJ1-1 TRBV29-1 TRBD1 TGCAGCGTCGACAGGGAGACAGCTGAAGCTTTCTTT CSVDRETAEAFF
14 . TRBJ1-1 TRBV29-1 TRBD1 TGCAGCGCTAAGACAGGGGCTGTCAACACTGAAGCTTTCTTT CSAKTGAVNTEAFF
15 . TRBJ1-2 TRBV25-1 TRBD1 TGTGCCAGCAGTGCCAAATCCGGGACAGGGATTGGCTACACCTTC CASSAKSGTGIGYTF
15 . TRBJ1-2 TRBV6-2/TRBV6-3 . TGTGCCAGCTGCCTTAGGACTCTAGCTAACTATGGCTACACCTTC CASCLRTLANYGYTF
13 once TRBJ2-7 TRBV12-5 . TGTGCTAGTGGTTTGGTACGCGGCTACGAGCAGTACTTC CASGLVRGYEQYF
19 few TRBJ2-7 TRBV3-1/TRBV3-2 TRBD2 TGTGCCAGCAGCCCCCGGGGGGGTAGCGGGGGGGCGGTTTTCTACGAGCAGTACTTC CASSPRGGSGGAVFYEQYF
14 . TRBJ2-2 TRBV6-5 TRBD1 TGTGCCAGCAGTTTTCTTGACAGGGCCGGGGAGCTGTTTTTT CASSFLDRAGELFF
11 few TRBJ1-4 TRBV30 . TGTGCCTCACGAGGGAATGAAAAACTGTTTTTT CASRGNEKLFF